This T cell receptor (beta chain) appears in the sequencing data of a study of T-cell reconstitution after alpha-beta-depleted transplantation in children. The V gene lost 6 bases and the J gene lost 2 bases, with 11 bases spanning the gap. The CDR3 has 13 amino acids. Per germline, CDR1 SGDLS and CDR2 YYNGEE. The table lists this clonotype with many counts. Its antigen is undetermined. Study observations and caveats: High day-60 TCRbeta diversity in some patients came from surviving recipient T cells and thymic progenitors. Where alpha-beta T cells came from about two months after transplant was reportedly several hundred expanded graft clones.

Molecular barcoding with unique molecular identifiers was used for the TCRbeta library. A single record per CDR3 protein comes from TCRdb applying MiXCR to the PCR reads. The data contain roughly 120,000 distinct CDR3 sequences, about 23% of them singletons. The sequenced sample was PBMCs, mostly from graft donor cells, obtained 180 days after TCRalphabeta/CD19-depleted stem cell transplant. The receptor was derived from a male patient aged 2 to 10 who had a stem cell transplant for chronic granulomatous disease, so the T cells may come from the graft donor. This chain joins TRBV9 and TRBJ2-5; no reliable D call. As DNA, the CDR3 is TGTGCCAGCAAACCAGACAATCAAGAGACCCAGTACTTC. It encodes CASKPDNQETQYF.